This T cell receptor beta chain was captured by sequencing in a study of T cell responses to AZD1222 COVID-19 vaccine. Study outcomes and limitations: Without day 14 samples, only post-peak T cell repertoires were studied.

Concerning this clone: No antigen is known for it.

V lost 5 bases, J lost 2 bases, and 3 bases stayed unmatched. This CDR3 region has 14 residues. In germline, CDR1 is SEHNR, CDR2 FQNEAQ (reference sequence). This table comes from immunoSEQ multiplex PCR, and its TCRdb copy is limited to in-frame clones, with some not included. The sample shows some 150,000 clones, approximately 89% of them seen only once. The sequence derives from an adult in good health. The sequencing used peripheral blood, collected on day 0 of AZD1222 vaccination. The genes are TRBV7-9 and TRBJ1-3, with 7 bases that match TRBD1. The CDR3 sequence: CASSLTGTGNTIYF. CDR3 coding DNA: TGTGCCAGCAGCCTGACAGGGACTGGAAACACCATATATTTT. Full variable domain (remainder filled in from reference TRBV7-9 and TRBJ1-3): DTGVSQNPRHKITKRGQNVTFRCDPISEHNRLYWYRQTLGQGPEFLTYFQNEAQLEKSRLLSDRFSAERPKGSFSTLEIQRTEQGDSAMYLCASSLTGTGNTIYFGEGSWLTVV.